Presented here are 32 T cell receptor beta chains from one specimen sequenced in a study of blood T cell repertoires in COVID-19. Profiling relied on immunoSEQ multiplex PCR, and the TCRdb table lists in-frame clones only, not all of them. The table has under 45,000 clones, about 83% seen once. Sequencing used peripheral blood. The origin of the receptors is a woman aged 80 or older with active or convalescent COVID-19.

Only one count was recorded for this clone. This chain links TRBV30 with TRBJ1-2; TRBD1 agrees at 9 bases. Germline trimming cut 2 bases from V and 4 bases from J; bases unmatched to any gene: 5. There are 14 residues in the CDR3. CDR1 and CDR2 from the germline V gene are GTSNPN and SVGIG (reference sequence). CDR3 protein: CAWSPNRGLYGYTF. CDR3 nucleotides: TGTGCCTGGAGTCCAAACAGGGGGCTCTATGGCTACACCTTC.

This clone was detected only a few times. The rearrangement uses TRBV18 and TRBJ1-1; D is ambiguous. The CDR3 extends over 16 amino acids. V lost 3 bases, J lost 1 base, and 15 bases lay in between. CDR1 and CDR2 (germline): KGHSH, LQKENI. DNA for the CDR3: TGTGCCAGCTCACCGACGACTCCAACCTCGAACACTGAAGCTTTCTTT. It is translated as CASSPTTPTSNTEAFF.

About this clone: At one end the junction does not follow the germline gene, possibly because of a read error. V gene TRBV5-1 combines with J gene TRBJ2-2; D may be TRBD2 (5 bases). The CDR3 extends over 15 amino acids. Per germline, CDR1 SGHRS and CDR2 YFSETQ. The CDR3 DNA is TGCGCCAGCAGCTTTCAGTCCCGGAGGACCGGGGAGCCGTTTTTT. Translation: CASSFQSRRTGEPFF.

The chain employs TRBV6-5 and TRBJ2-7; the D is unclear. Germline CDR1 is MNHEY and CDR2 is SVGAGI. The CDR3 loop spans 12 amino acids. Trimming removed 6 bases at V and 2 bases at J, with 8 bases between. The CDR3 is CASRLAPYEQYF. CDR3 in DNA: TGTGCCAGCAGACTCGCGCCCTACGAGCAGTACTTC.

The chain combines TRBV7-3 with TRBJ2-5; 10 nucleotides agree with TRBD2. With V trimmed by 1 base and J by 4 bases, 6 bases remained unmatched. This CDR3 is 16 amino acids long. CDR1 SGHTA and CDR2 FQGTGA come from the germline V gene. CDR3 DNA: TGTGCCAGCAGCTTAAAGGCACTAGCGGGAACAGAGACCCAGTACTTC. As protein: CASSLKALAGTETQYF.

V gene TRBV24-1 combines with J gene TRBJ2-2; 7 positions match TRBD2. V trimming: 8 bases; J trimming: 4 bases; junction bases outside the gene matches: 0. CDR1 and CDR2 from the germline V gene are KGHDR and SFDVKD. This CDR3 has 12 amino acids. CDR3 sequence reads: CATTGGTGELFF. Here the CDR3 DNA reads TGTGCCACCACGGGGGGCACCGGGGAGCTGTTTTTT.

The rearrangement joins TRBV7-2 to TRBJ2-1; D gene unclear. This CDR3 comprises 14 residues. Trimming took off 1 base at V and 8 bases at J, with 12 bases between the two ends. Germline V gives CDR1 SGHTA, CDR2 FQGNSA. The CDR3 loop is CASSLESPLYEQFF. The CDR3 region has the DNA TGTGCCAGCAGCTTAGAAAGCCCTTTGTATGAGCAGTTCTTC.

This clone showed up just a few times. This chain connects TRBV5-1 to TRBJ2-7; 10 nucleotides line up with TRBD2. The junction had 7 bases not matched to a gene; V was cut back by 5 bases and J by 2 bases. Germline V lookup: CDR1 SGHRS, CDR2 YFSETQ. There are 15 residues in the CDR3. CDR3 sequence (DNA): TGCGCCAGCAGGTGGGGGACTAGCGAGACCTACGAGCAGTACTTC. Translating gives CASRWGTSETYEQYF.

The chain is built from TRBV19 and TRBJ2-3; 11 bases are shared with TRBD1. This CDR3 has 18 residues. With 0 bases clipped from V and 3 bases from J, the junction kept 8 bases outside the gene matches. Germline CDR1 reads LNHDA; CDR2 reads SQIVND (reference sequence). CDR3 sequence (DNA): TGTGCCAGTAGTATAGAGGGAAGGACAGGGGGCGCGACAGATACGCAGTATTTT. Protein product: CASSIEGRTGGATDTQYF.

The rearrangement joins TRBV6-2 or TRBV6-3 to TRBJ2-7, with 9 bases lining up with TRBD1. CDR1 MNHEY and CDR2 SVGEGT come from the germline V gene. The V and J ends lost 7 bases and 5 bases, in that order; junction bases with no gene match: 12. The CDR3 contains 15 residues. CDR3 loop: CASNPGTGRINEQYF. For the CDR3, the DNA is TGTGCCAGCAACCCGGGGACAGGGAGAATTAACGAGCAGTACTTC.

The chain couples TRBV9 to TRBJ1-4; D ambiguous. The CDR3 covers 14 residues. Trimming removed 0 bases at V and 4 bases at J, with 7 bases between. The germline V gene has CDR1 SGDLS and CDR2 YYNGEE. CDR3 nucleotides: TGTGCCAGCAGCGTAGGTAGCCTTAATGAAAAACTGTTTTTT. Protein: CASSVGSLNEKLFF.

The V call is TRBV20-1, the J call TRBJ2-7; D ambiguous. CDR3 length: 11 residues. The germline gives CDR1 DFQATT, CDR2 SNEGSKA (reference sequence). The germline V and J ends were trimmed by 1 base and 7 bases, with 8 bases remaining between them. The CDR3 DNA sequence: TGCAGTGCTAGAGTAGTCCGGGAGCAGTACTTC. Its translation: CSARVVREQYF.

The chain carries TRBV7-8 and TRBJ1-1, with no clear D. The length of the CDR3 is 13 residues. V dropped 6 bases and J dropped 1 base, with 9 bases sitting between them. The V gene's germline CDR1 is SGHVS and CDR2 FQNEAQ. The CDR3 loop is CASSVGKNTEAFF. The CDR3 coding sequence is TGTGCCAGCAGTGTCGGTAAGAACACTGAAGCTTTCTTT.

The sample holds many counts of this clone. At one end the junction does not follow the germline gene, possibly because of a read error. The gene calls are TRBV7-2 and TRBJ2-7; 11 nucleotides agree with TRBD2. This CDR3 is 14 amino acids long. In germline, CDR1 is SGHTA, CDR2 FQGNSA. The CDR3 DNA reads TGTGCCAGCAGCCTAGCGGGAGGAAGATACGAGCAGTACTTC. Amino acid sequence: CASSLAGGRYEQYF. The full variable domain, with the rest looked up from reference TRBV7-2 and TRBJ2-7, is GAGVSQSPSNKVTEKGKDVELRCDPISGHTALYWYRQSLGQGLEFLIYFQGNSAPDKSGLPSDRFSAERTGGSVSTLTIQRTQQEDSAVYLCASSLAGGRYEQYFGPGTRLTVT.

This clone appeared a single time. This chain joins TRBV15 and TRBJ2-2; D possibly corresponds to TRBD2 (6 bases). The germline V and J ends were trimmed by 4 bases and 3 bases, with 12 bases remaining between them. CDR1 and CDR2 (germline): LNHNV, YYDKDF (reference sequence). CDR3 size: 15 residues. The CDR3, as DNA: TGTGCCACCAGCACCGGGGGTATCGACACCGGGGAGCTGTTTTTT. Translating it yields CATSTGGIDTGELFF. The full variable domain, with the rest looked up from reference TRBV15 and TRBJ2-2, is DAMVIQNPRYQVTQFGKPVTLSCSQTLNHNVMYWYQQKSSQAPKLLFHYYDKDFNNEADTPDNFQSRRPNTSFCFLDIRSPGLGDTAMYLCATSTGGIDTGELFFGEGSRLTVL.

This clone occurred a few times. The chain recombines TRBV10-3 with TRBJ2-1, with 11 positions matching TRBD2. CDR3 length equals 15 residues. Germline loops: CDR1 ENHRY, CDR2 SYGVKD. V was pared by 5 bases and J by 5 bases, with 5 bases of the junction left unmatched. CDR3 loop: CAISYGTSGNNEQFF. The CDR3 DNA reads TGTGCCATCAGTTACGGGACTAGCGGAAACAATGAGCAGTTCTTC.

The CDR3 bases are TGTGCCAGCAGCGGGAACAGGGTAAATGGCTACACCTTC. It is translated as CASSGNRVNGYTF. This sequence joins TRBV7-8 and TRBJ1-2, with D possibly matching TRBD1 (6 bases). The V gene lost 5 bases and the J gene lost 6 bases, with 13 bases spanning the gap. Looked up from germline, CDR1 is SGHVS and CDR2 is FQNEAQ. The CDR3 consists of 13 residues.

This clone came up a few times. The rearrangement uses TRBV20-1 and TRBJ2-7; D not resolved. V was pared by 3 bases and J by 6 bases, with 18 bases between. Looked up from germline, CDR1 is DFQATT and CDR2 is SNEGSKA (reference sequence). The length of the CDR3 is 14 residues. CDR3: CSASLGSRSAEQYF. CDR3 in DNA: TGCAGTGCTAGTTTAGGCTCCCGCAGCGCCGAGCAGTACTTC.

The V gene is TRBV6-5, the J gene TRBJ1-1, with D possibly being TRBD1 (6 bases). Germline CDR1 and CDR2: MNHEY and SVGAGI. CDR3 size: 13 residues. V lost 8 bases and J lost 5, with 15 bases in between. The CDR3, as DNA: TGTGCCAGCGGGCAGGGAAGGGGGACTGAAGCTTTCTTT. Its translation: CASGQGRGTEAFF.

The chain uses TRBV4-1 and TRBJ1-1; 8 nucleotides align to TRBD1. With 1 base clipped from V and 3 bases from J, the junction kept 4 bases outside the gene matches. The CDR3 runs 15 residues. Germline V gives CDR1 MGHRA, CDR2 YSYEKL. CDR3 residues: CASSQGQGADTEAFF. The CDR3 DNA reads as TGCGCCAGCAGCCAAGGGCAGGGGGCCGACACTGAAGCTTTCTTT.

V usage is TRBV28 and J usage is TRBJ2-5; no clear D. Deletions cut 3 bases from V and 5 bases from J, with 10 bases between. The CDR3 spans 13 residues. Germline CDR1 and CDR2: MDHEN and SYDVKM. Written as DNA, the CDR3 is TGTGCCAGCAGTTTGGCAGGCCGGGAGACCCAGTACTTC. Amino acid sequence: CASSLAGRETQYF. Drawing the rest from reference TRBV28 and TRBJ2-5, the complete variable domain is DVKVTQSSRYLVKRTGEKVFLECVQDMDHENMFWYRQDPGLGLRLIYFSYDVKMKEKGDIPEGYSVSREKKERFSLILESASTNQTSMYLCASSLAGRETQYFGPGTRLLVL.

The chain has TRBV9 and TRBJ1-1, with 7 nucleotides matching TRBD1. Germline-derived CDR1 and CDR2 are SGDLS and YYNGEE. CDR3 length equals 14 residues. The V and J ends lost 5 bases and 1 base, in that order; junction bases with no gene match: 5. The CDR3 loop is CASSTGQPNTEAFF. Written as DNA, the CDR3 is TGTGCCAGCAGTACGGGACAGCCGAACACTGAAGCTTTCTTT.

The genes are TRBV6-1 and TRBJ2-1; possible D gene TRBD2, 5 bases. With 1 base removed from V and 15 bases from J, the gap between germline ends came to 16 bases. The CDR3 sequence is 13 residues long. From germline, CDR1 is MNHNS and CDR2 SASEGT. The CDR3 region has the DNA TGTGCCAGCAGTGAAGAAGAATTACGGGAACGGTTCTTC. Its translation is CASSEEELRERFF.

Here the CDR3 reads CASSVERGGYTF. The DNA for the CDR3 is TGTGCCAGCAGTGTGGAAAGGGGTGGCTACACCTTC. The rearrangement joins TRBV2 to TRBJ1-2; tentative D call: TRBD1 (5 bases). Per germline, CDR1 SNHLY and CDR2 FYNNEI. The CDR3 extends over 12 amino acids. V gave up 4 bases and J gave up 7 bases, with 10 bases separating them.

The chain links TRBV27 to TRBJ1-6, with D perhaps TRBD1 (5 bases). The ends were cut back, 5 bases at V and 2 bases at J, with 10 bases in the middle. CDR1 is MNHEY, CDR2 SMNVEV, per germline (reference sequence). CDR3 length equals 15 residues. The CDR3 is CASSIGGTYNSPLHF. The CDR3, as DNA: TGTGCCAGCAGTATCGGGGGGACCTATAATTCACCCCTCCACTTT.

The genes are TRBV7-6 and TRBJ2-1, with D possibly matching TRBD1 (6 bases). The ends were cut back, 2 bases at V and 5 bases at J, with 22 bases in the middle. Looked up from germline, CDR1 is SGHVS and CDR2 is FNYEAQ. This CDR3 has 18 amino acids. CDR3 sequence (DNA): TGTGCCAGCAGCTTATCCAGCAGGGGACGAATGCTGAACAATGAGCAGTTCTTC. As protein: CASSLSSRGRMLNNEQFF.

This chain uses TRBV7-9 with TRBJ1-2; 10 bases map to TRBD1. The CDR3 totals 15 residues. Germline assignment: CDR1 SEHNR and CDR2 FQNEAQ (reference sequence). After removal of 5 bases from V and 2 bases from J, the junction contained 5 bases not matched to a gene. The CDR3 loop is CASSESDRGNYGYTF. The CDR3 DNA follows: TGTGCCAGCAGCGAATCGGACAGGGGGAACTATGGCTACACCTTC.

The chain has TRBV12-3 or TRBV12-4 and TRBJ1-1; D is unclear. The CDR3 consists of 13 residues. The V and J ends lost 5 bases and 4 bases respectively, with 11 bases between them. The CDR3 sequence is CASSPVALTEAFF. In nucleotides, the CDR3 is TGTGCCAGCAGTCCTGTAGCTCTCACTGAAGCTTTCTTT.

V usage is TRBV5-4 and J usage is TRBJ2-5; 8 bases match TRBD2. The CDR3 contains 16 residues. The ends lost 2 bases at V and 2 bases at J; junction bases unmatched: 8. Germline V gene data show CDR1 as SGHNT and CDR2 as YYREEE (reference sequence). This chain's CDR3 is CASSFKSGRGQETQYF. The CDR3 coding sequence is TGTGCCAGCAGCTTCAAAAGCGGGAGAGGACAAGAGACCCAGTACTTC.

The V call is TRBV6-5, the J call TRBJ1-2; unclear D gene. This CDR3 spans 14 amino acids. From germline, CDR1 is MNHEY and CDR2 SVGAGI. The germline V and J ends were trimmed by 5 bases and 5 bases, with 15 bases remaining between them. The CDR3 here is CASSPPTPPYGYTF. The CDR3 nucleotides read TGTGCCAGCAGTCCCCCGACTCCGCCTTATGGCTACACCTTC.

This chain joins TRBV12-3 or TRBV12-4 and TRBJ2-5, with D perhaps matching TRBD1 (6 bases). V lost 6 bases and J lost 2, with 10 bases in between. The CDR3 is made up of 13 amino acids. CDR3 in amino acids: CASRDSWQETQYF. CDR3 sequence (DNA): TGTGCCAGCAGGGACAGCTGGCAAGAGACCCAGTACTTC.

This sequence joins TRBV28 and TRBJ2-2, with 7 bases matching TRBD2. Per the germline V gene, CDR1 is MDHEN and CDR2 is SYDVKM. V gave up 7 bases and J gave up 0 bases; unmatched junction bases: 5. The CDR3 covers 15 residues. CDR3 loop: CASNVGGANTGELFF. DNA for the CDR3: TGTGCCAGCAACGTGGGGGGGGCGAACACCGGGGAGCTGTTTTTT.